These T cell receptor beta chains were read from a single sample in a study of beta chain features in type 1 diabetes. Sequencing used immunoSEQ multiplex PCR; TCRdb keeps in-frame clones, though not all of them. The sample includes roughly 340,000 clones, approximately 12% seen only once; the top ten take over 0.014%. Sequencing was carried out using naive CD4+ T cells from blood. These receptors were collected from a woman younger than 30 with type 1 diabetes. Each CDR3 is given with its conserved first and last residue. Each record gives: V gene, J gene, D gene, clone size, CDR3 protein, CDR3 DNA. The D gene is left open where the match is weak. Rows may omit the clone size; those that give it use once, few, many or a size class.

>TRBV30|TRBJ2-1|-|few
CAWSHRGTGEQFF
TGTGCCTGGAGCCACCGGGGAACTGGAGAGCAGTTCTTC
>TRBV18|TRBJ1-4|-|-
CASSSGENEKLFF
TGTGCCAGCTCATCGGGGGAGAATGAAAAACTGTTTTTT
>TRBV13|TRBJ1-2|TRBD1|-
CASRGGQNYGYTF
TGTGCCAGCAGGGGGGGACAGAACTATGGCTACACCTTC
>TRBV4-1|TRBJ2-1|-|-
CASSQDQRSYNEQFF
TGCGCCAGCAGCCAAGATCAGCGCTCCTACAATGAGCAGTTCTTC
>TRBV4-3|TRBJ2-1|TRBD2|-
CASSQPGLVYEQFF
TGCGCCAGCAGCCAGCCGGGACTAGTTTATGAGCAGTTCTTC
>TRBV16|TRBJ1-3|TRBD1|-
CASSPGQGSTIYF
TGTGCCAGCAGCCCGGGACAGGGATCCACCATATATTTT
>TRBV7-2|TRBJ2-3|TRBD2|-
CASSPAGTSGTLRTDTQYF
TGTGCCAGCAGCCCCGCCGGGACTAGCGGAACACTACGAACAGATACGCAGTATTTT
>TRBV10-3|TRBJ1-2|TRBD1|-
CAISDPGTGDYGYTF
TGTGCCATCAGTGACCCCGGGACAGGAGACTATGGCTACACCTTC
>TRBV11-3|TRBJ2-4|TRBD2|-
CASSTAGTSRNIQYF
TGTGCCAGCAGCACCGCCGGGACTAGCAGAAACATTCAGTACTTC
>TRBV7-9|TRBJ2-3|TRBD2|few
CASSLGASGQPTDTQYF
TGTGCCAGCAGCTTAGGGGCTAGCGGCCAACCGACAGATACGCAGTATTTT
>TRBV2|TRBJ2-5|TRBD1|few
CASEDRIQETQYF
TGTGCCAGCGAGGACAGGATCCAAGAGACCCAGTACTTC
>TRBV5-1|TRBJ2-7|-|few
CASSLGGPLYEQYF
TGCGCCAGCAGCTTGGGGGGCCCCCTCTACGAGCAGTACTTC
>TRBV25-1|TRBJ2-2|-|few
CASSELGSSHGELFF
TGTGCCAGCAGTGAATTGGGGAGCTCTCACGGGGAGCTGTTTTTT
>TRBV19|TRBJ2-1|TRBD2|-
CASNVAGASSLYNEQFF
TGTGCCAGTAATGTCGCGGGAGCTTCATCTCTCTACAATGAGCAGTTCTTC
>TRBV6-6|TRBJ2-3|-|-
CASSRDTDTQYF
TGTGCCAGCAGTAGAGACACAGATACGCAGTATTTT
>TRBV30|TRBJ2-5|-|-
CAWSVRRSPREETQYF
TGTGCCTGGAGTGTACGTAGGAGCCCCCGGGAAGAGACCCAGTACTTC
>TRBV18|TRBJ1-2|-|few
CASSSAGVNYGYTF
TGTGCCAGCTCATCAGCAGGGGTAAACTATGGCTACACCTTC
>TRBV7-9|TRBJ2-1|TRBD1|-
CASSRQGSKGDRFF
TGTGCCAGCAGCCGACAGGGATCGAAAGGGGACCGGTTCTTC
>TRBV30|TRBJ1-2|TRBD1|few
CAWSAQGARGYTF
TGTGCCTGGAGCGCGCAGGGGGCTCGGGGCTACACCTTC
>TRBV5-1|TRBJ2-7|TRBD2|few
CASSFVAGSYEQYF
TGCGCCAGCAGCTTCGTAGCGGGATCCTACGAGCAGTACTTC
>TRBV27|TRBJ1-1|TRBD1|-
CASSLEGASTEAFF
TGTGCCAGCAGTTTAGAGGGGGCGAGCACTGAAGCTTTCTTT
>TRBV19|TRBJ2-1|-|few
CASSRGSVLGNEQFF
TGTGCCAGTAGTCGCGGTAGCGTCTTAGGCAATGAGCAGTTCTTC
>TRBV7-2|TRBJ2-1|TRBD2|-
CASSSISGGNEQFF
TGTGCCAGCAGCTCAATTAGCGGGGGCAATGAGCAGTTCTTC
>TRBV5-4|TRBJ2-5|-|-
CASSLGSEETQYF
TGTGCCAGCAGCTTGGGGTCAGAAGAGACCCAGTACTTC
>TRBV18|TRBJ1-1|TRBD1|-
CASSPPWDRAMNTEAFF
TGTGCCAGCTCACCACCGTGGGACAGGGCGATGAACACTGAAGCTTTCTTT
>TRBV28|TRBJ2-3|-|few
CASSLSPGRLTDTQYF
TGTGCCAGCAGTTTATCCCCAGGGCGGCTCACAGATACGCAGTATTTT
>TRBV7-9|TRBJ2-1|-|few
CASSFISPLANEQFF
TGTGCCAGCAGCTTCATATCCCCTCTAGCCAATGAGCAGTTCTTC
>TRBV5-4|TRBJ2-7|-|few
CASTIVNSKEQYF
TGTGCCAGCACCATTGTCAACAGCAAGGAGCAGTACTTC
>TRBV28|TRBJ2-7|-|-
CASSWAPGTFPGEQYF
TGTGCCAGCAGTTGGGCCCCAGGAACCTTCCCTGGCGAGCAGTACTTC
>TRBV28|TRBJ2-7|TRBD1|-
CASSSGQAVGEQYF
TGTGCCAGCAGTTCAGGACAGGCGGTAGGAGAGCAGTACTTC
>TRBV7-9|TRBJ2-5|TRBD1|few
CASSVRDRGHGETQYF
TGTGCCAGCAGCGTGAGGGACAGGGGGCACGGCGAGACCCAGTACTTC
>TRBV7-8|TRBJ2-3|TRBD2|few
CASSSPVQRGSTDTQYF
TGTGCCAGCAGTTCCCCCGTTCAGCGGGGGAGCACAGATACGCAGTATTTT
>TRBV29-1|TRBJ1-2|-|-
CSAGYGGRNYGYTF
TGCAGCGCTGGGTACGGAGGGCGTAACTATGGCTACACCTTC
>TRBV5-1|TRBJ2-3|-|-
CASSLDQGRATDTQYF
TGCGCCAGCAGCTTGGATCAGGGGAGGGCCACAGATACGCAGTATTTT
>TRBV5-1|TRBJ2-1|-|-
CASSLGLVATLSYNEQFF
TGCGCCAGCAGCTTGGGACTAGTCGCGACCCTTTCATACAATGAGCAGTTCTTC
>TRBV7-9|TRBJ1-1|TRBD1|few
CASSLLDRGTEAFF
TGTGCCAGCAGCTTATTGGACAGGGGCACTGAAGCTTTCTTT
>TRBV19|TRBJ2-1|-|-
CASSNAVGPYNEQFF
TGTGCCAGTAGTAACGCCGTGGGCCCATACAATGAGCAGTTCTTC
>TRBV30|TRBJ2-3|TRBD2|-
CAWSAGGRDTDTQYF
TGTGCCTGGAGCGCGGGAGGGCGGGACACAGATACGCAGTATTTT
>TRBV4-2|TRBJ2-3|TRBD2|-
CASSPLAGGGDTQYF
TGTGCCAGCAGCCCCCTAGCGGGAGGGGGGGATACGCAGTATTTT
>TRBV30|TRBJ2-7|TRBD2|-
CAWSVSGLGEQYF
TGTGCCTGGAGTGTTAGCGGGTTGGGGGAGCAGTACTTC
>TRBV2|TRBJ2-1|-|few
CASRLGGIYNEQFF
TGTGCCAGCAGGCTGGGCGGGATCTACAATGAGCAGTTCTTC
>TRBV29-1|TRBJ1-1|-|few
CSVEVAAEAFF
TGCAGCGTTGAAGTGGCAGCGGAAGCTTTCTTT
>TRBV7-3|TRBJ2-7|TRBD2|few
CASSLSGSSYEQYF
TGTGCCAGCAGCTTAAGCGGGAGCTCCTACGAGCAGTACTTC
>TRBV19|TRBJ1-5|-|few
CASSIVGPLGQPQHF
TGTGCCAGTAGTATAGTGGGCCCGCTGGGTCAGCCCCAGCATTTT
>TRBV27|TRBJ2-1|-|few
CASSNYRVGEGEQFF
TGTGCCAGCAGTAATTACAGGGTGGGAGAGGGTGAGCAGTTCTTC
>TRBV20-1|TRBJ2-3|-|-
CSARSTDTQYF
TGCAGTGCTCGGAGCACAGATACGCAGTATTTT
>TRBV18|TRBJ1-2|TRBD1|-
CASSPPTGLFYGYTF
TGTGCCAGCTCACCACCGACAGGGTTGTTCTATGGCTACACCTTC
>TRBV5-4|TRBJ2-1|TRBD2|-
CASSLVPTSGTYNEQFF
TGTGCCAGCAGCTTGGTCCCGACTAGCGGGACCTACAATGAGCAGTTCTTC
>TRBV30|TRBJ1-5|TRBD1|few
CAWSGQGGQPQHF
TGTGCCTGGAGTGGACAGGGTGGCCAGCCCCAGCATTTT
>TRBV25-1|TRBJ2-1|TRBD1|few
CASSATTGGQGNEQFF
TGTGCCAGCAGCGCGACGACAGGGGGACAAGGCAATGAGCAGTTCTTC
>TRBV7-2|TRBJ2-3|-|few
CASRQEGITQYF
TGTGCCAGCAGACAGGAGGGAATAACGCAGTATTTT
>TRBV7-2|TRBJ2-5|-|-
CASSLDGRERTQYF
TGTGCCAGCAGCTTAGATGGGCGGGAACGGACCCAGTACTTC
>TRBV25-1|TRBJ2-1|TRBD2|-
CASSENSAGTSSYNEQFF
TGTGCCAGCAGTGAAAACTCAGCGGGAACCAGCTCCTACAATGAGCAGTTCTTC
>TRBV5-1|TRBJ2-1|TRBD1|few
CASSSRTGVGEQFF
TGCGCCAGCAGCAGTCGGACAGGGGTCGGTGAGCAGTTCTTC